By frequency in the sample, the clone carrying this T cell receptor (beta chain) is medium-sized. Its antigen is unknown. V was trimmed by 0 bases and J by 6 bases, leaving 17 bases between them. CDR1 and CDR2 from the germline V gene are MNHEY and SMNVEV (reference sequence). This CDR3 has 16 amino acids. TCRdb itself ran the reads through MiXCR, one entry per CDR3 protein. The sample records under 200,000 distinct CDR3 sequences, 20% to 25% being singletons. This sample is part of a study of T cell repertoires in cytomegalovirus infection. On the study more broadly: The authors used CMV epitopes that were HLA-C-restricted (recently identified) and HLA-B-restricted (well studied).

General study results and limits: Identification of carriers of CMV plus the relevant HLA was performed using cumulative public TCR beta family frequency.

Specimen: CD8+ T cells from cultured PBMCs, collected from culture after CMV antigen stimulation. This receptor was obtained from a human donor in good health (CMV status not recorded). Some clones in this sample may be carry-over from other donors' samples. The chain is built from TRBV27 and TRBJ1-2; D ambiguous. The CDR3 sequence is CASSLSGSGFGNGYTF. CDR3 bases: TGTGCCAGCAGTTTATCGGGAAGCGGGTTTGGGAATGGCTACACCTTC.